These T cell receptor beta chains were read from a single sample in a study of cytomegalovirus exposure and HLA in healthy donors. Data came from immunoSEQ multiplex PCR; TCRdb stores just in-frame clones and leaves some out. The table records about 150,000 clones, 80% to 90% of them present only once. Sequences were obtained from PBMCs. The receptors derive from a man aged 50 to 59 in good health and CMV-seropositive. Each CDR3 is given with its conserved first and last residue. Each record gives: clone size, D gene, J gene, V gene, CDR3 protein, CDR3 DNA. D genes are given only for firm matches. Only part of the rows carry a size: once, few, many, or a class if the clone is expanded.

>NA|TRBD1|TRBJ1-1|TRBV9
CASSVEGQGGPGRTEAFF
TGTGCCAGCAGCGTCGAGGGACAGGGCGGGCCGGGGAGGACTGAAGCTTTCTTT
>NA|TRBD1|TRBJ2-3|TRBV5-4
CASSLEGQGAVGDF
TGTGCCAGCAGCTTGGAGGGACAGGGGGCCGTCGGGGATTTT
>NA|NA|TRBJ1-2|TRBV2
CANNRKDGYTF
TGTGCCAATAACAGGAAAGATGGCTACACCTTC
>NA|NA|TRBJ1-1|TRBV5-1
CASSPFGTGNTEAFF
TGCGCCAGCAGCCCATTCGGGACTGGGAACACTGAAGCTTTCTTT
>NA|NA|TRBJ2-4|TRBV11-1
CASSLAPLGRGAKNIQYF
TGTGCCAGCAGCTTAGCGCCCCTAGGCAGGGGAGCCAAAAACATTCAGTACTTC
>NA|NA|TRBJ2-7|TRBV10-3
CAISELQTSYEQYF
TGTGCCATCAGTGAGCTACAGACCTCCTACGAGCAGTACTTC
>NA|TRBD1|TRBJ2-7|TRBV18
CASSPGDSPYEQYF
TGTGCCAGCTCACCGGGGGACAGTCCCTACGAGCAGTACTTC
>NA|TRBD2|TRBJ2-3|TRBV11-2
CASSLGGRALDTQYF
TGTGCCAGCAGCTTAGGAGGGAGGGCCCTAGATACGCAGTATTTT
>NA|NA|TRBJ2-3|TRBV6-1
CASSSTGLGKDTQYF
TGTGCCAGCAGTAGCACAGGGTTGGGAAAAGATACGCAGTATTTT
>once|NA|TRBJ1-5|TRBV5-1
CASSKDSRNQPQHF
TGCGCCAGCAGCAAGGACAGCCGCAATCAGCCCCAGCATTTT
>NA|TRBD2|TRBJ2-5|TRBV10-2
CASSEFAGGQETQYF
TGCGCCAGCAGTGAGTTTGCGGGGGGGCAAGAGACCCAGTACTTC
>NA|NA|TRBJ2-5|TRBV6-5
CASSYWSGGLQETQYF
TGTGCCAGCAGTTACTGGTCAGGGGGACTCCAAGAGACCCAGTACTTC
>NA|TRBD2|TRBJ2-2|TRBV19
CASSIASGGTNTGELFF
TGTGCCAGTAGTATCGCCAGCGGGGGGACCAACACCGGGGAGCTGTTTTTT
>NA|TRBD1|TRBJ2-7|TRBV27
CASRRTGLGHYEQYF
TGTGCCAGCAGAAGGACAGGCCTTGGACACTACGAGCAGTACTTC
>NA|TRBD1|TRBJ2-1|TRBV7-9
CASSSGGSYNEQFF
TGTGCCAGCAGCTCAGGGGGCTCCTACAATGAGCAGTTCTTC
>NA|NA|TRBJ2-1|TRBV2
CASLQGVPGDEQFF
TGTGCCAGCTTACAGGGCGTTCCCGGCGATGAGCAGTTCTTC
>NA|TRBD2|TRBJ2-7|TRBV5-1
CASSLARGGTYEQYF
TGCGCCAGCAGCTTGGCTCGGGGGGGGACCTACGAGCAGTACTTC
>NA|TRBD2|TRBJ2-2|TRBV7-6
CASSSPRGGANTGELFF
TGTGCCAGCAGCTCCCCCCGGGGGGGAGCGAACACCGGGGAGCTGTTTTTT
>few|NA|TRBJ1-1|TRBV15
CATSWPGRGTEAFF
TGTGCCACCAGCTGGCCAGGGAGGGGCACTGAAGCTTTCTTT
>once|NA|TRBJ2-3|TRBV5-1
CASSPGGDNTDTQYF
TGCGCCAGCAGCCCCGGTGGGGACAACACAGATACGCAGTATTTT
>NA|NA|TRBJ2-2|TRBV6-6
CASSSGPGGGTGELFF
TGTGCCAGCAGTTCCGGTCCCGGGGGAGGAACCGGGGAGCTGTTTTTT
>NA|NA|TRBJ2-7|TRBV10-2
CASSESRVYEQYF
TGCGCCAGCAGTGAGTCCCGGGTCTACGAGCAGTACTTC
>NA|NA|TRBJ1-2|TRBV19
CATTRASNYGYTF
TGTGCCACCACGAGGGCATCTAACTATGGCTACACCTTC
>NA|NA|TRBJ1-2|TRBV5-1
CASSLVPDYGYTF
TGCGCCAGCAGCTTGGTTCCAGACTATGGCTACACCTTC
>NA|TRBD1|TRBJ2-1|TRBV5-1
CASSLGTGINEQFF
TGCGCCAGCAGCTTGGGGACAGGGATCAATGAGCAGTTCTTC
>NA|NA|TRBJ1-2|TRBV19
CASSEGHPNYGYTF
TGTGCCAGTAGTGAGGGACACCCCAACTATGGCTACACCTTC
>NA|NA|TRBJ1-4|TRBV5-1
CASSLGARDEKLFF
TGCGCCAGCAGCTTGGGGGCGCGGGATGAAAAACTGTTTTTT
>NA|NA|TRBJ2-5|TRBV7-7
CASSPSRGPQETQYF
TGTGCCAGCAGCCCTTCGCGCGGGCCCCAAGAGACCCAGTACTTC
>few|NA|TRBJ1-1|TRBV5-4
CASSLTFGTPNTEAFF
TGTGCCAGCAGCTTAACTTTCGGGACACCGAACACTGAAGCTTTCTTT
>NA|NA|TRBJ1-2|TRBV18
CASSPAQVDTNYGYTF
TGTGCCAGCTCACCTGCCCAGGTCGACACCAACTATGGCTACACCTTC
>once|TRBD2|TRBJ2-1|TRBV7-2
CASSDPPGLVTNEQFF
TGTGCCAGCAGCGACCCCCCGGGACTAGTCACGAATGAGCAGTTCTTC
>few|TRBD2|TRBJ2-5|TRBV2
CASVPGLGAIQETQYF
TGTGCCAGCGTACCGGGACTAGGAGCCATCCAAGAGACCCAGTACTTC
>NA|NA|TRBJ1-1|TRBV7-2
CASSLVGGSEAFF
TGTGCCAGCAGCTTAGTGGGAGGTAGTGAAGCTTTCTTT
>NA|NA|TRBJ2-2|TRBV6-1
CASSERGLAGLRGTGELFF
TGTGCCAGCAGTGAGAGGGGGCTAGCGGGTCTCCGGGGCACCGGGGAGCTGTTTTTT
>few|NA|TRBJ2-2|TRBV7-2
CASSLHGVTGELFF
TGTGCCAGCAGCTTGCACGGGGTCACCGGGGAGCTGTTTTTT
>NA|NA|TRBJ1-1|TRBV5-1
CASSRVEGTEAFF
TGCGCCAGCAGCCGGGTGGAGGGCACTGAAGCTTTCTTT